The 18 T cell receptor beta chains reported below all come from one sample, sequenced in a study of blood T cell repertoires in COVID-19. This table comes from immunoSEQ multiplex PCR, and its TCRdb copy is limited to in-frame clones, with some not included. The table has about 190,000 clones, roughly four fifths seen once. Sequenced input: peripheral blood. Every receptor here comes from a woman in her forties or fifties with acute or convalescent COVID-19.

J is TRBJ2-7 and V is TRBV5-1; no reliable D call. Between the trimmed V and J ends, which lost 3 bases and 6 bases, there was a span of 19 bases. From germline, CDR1 is SGHRS and CDR2 YFSETQ. This CDR3 contains 15 residues. Here the CDR3 reads CASSYVADRSGEQYF. Written as DNA, the CDR3 is TGCGCCAGCAGCTACGTCGCAGACCGTTCGGGCGAGCAGTACTTC.

V gene TRBV9 combines with J gene TRBJ2-3; 8 nucleotides match TRBD2. V gave up 0 bases and J gave up 1 base; unmatched junction bases: 4. Germline CDR1 reads SGDLS; CDR2 reads YYNGEE. This CDR3 contains 16 residues. CDR3 nucleotide sequence: TGTGCCAGCAGCGTAGCGGGGGGGCCTGGCACAGATACGCAGTATTTT. It encodes CASSVAGGPGTDTQYF.

The chain recombines TRBV4-3 with TRBJ1-4, with 10 bases aligning to TRBD1. With 4 bases clipped from V and 7 bases from J, the junction kept 6 bases outside the gene matches. Germline V CDR1 and CDR2: LGHNA, YSLEER. CDR3 length: 15 amino acids. The CDR3 DNA reads TGCGCCAGCAGCCTACACGGGACAGGGGCTGAAAAACTGTTTTTT. This gives the protein CASSLHGTGAEKLFF.

V is TRBV18 and J is TRBJ2-5; 10 nucleotides agree with TRBD2. This CDR3 has 17 amino acids. Germline values: CDR1 KGHSH, CDR2 LQKENI. V lost 3 bases to trimming and J lost 3 bases; unmatched junction nucleotides: 10. The CDR3 reads CASSPAIRLAGEETQYF. The CDR3, as DNA: TGTGCCAGCTCACCCGCGATCCGGCTAGCGGGAGAAGAGACCCAGTACTTC.

This clone showed up just a few times. V gene TRBV6-5 combines with J gene TRBJ2-1, with 9 bases lining up with TRBD2. Trimming cost V 4 bases and J 3 bases; bases outside gene matches: 7. The CDR3 has 16 amino acids. Germline values: CDR1 MNHEY, CDR2 SVGAGI. DNA for the CDR3: TGTGCCAGCAGTTCCTCGACTAGCGGCAACTACAATGAGCAGTTCTTC. Protein product: CASSSSTSGNYNEQFF.

The chain carries TRBV28 and TRBJ2-5; D is possibly TRBD2 (5 bases). With 5 bases removed from V and 5 bases from J, the gap between germline ends came to 15 bases. Per the germline V gene, CDR1 is MDHEN and CDR2 is SYDVKM. The length of the CDR3 is 14 residues. The CDR3 nucleotides read TGTGCCAGCAGTCCCCTAGCAAGGAGGGAGACCCAGTACTTC. It yields the protein CASSPLARRETQYF.

Worth noting for this clone: Germline and junction disagree at one end, which may indicate a read error. This sample also contains other DNA sequences that code for the same CDR3. This chain connects TRBV19 to TRBJ2-2; 8 bases match TRBD1. The CDR3 runs to 13 residues. Germline V gene lookup returns CDR1 LNHDA and CDR2 SQIVND (reference sequence). CDR3 nucleotide sequence: TGTGCCACTCGACAGGGGCGGACCGGAGAGCTGTTTTTT. It is translated as CATRQGRTGELFF.

CDR3 region: CATSRDRRSQETQYF. The CDR3 nucleotides read TGTGCCACCAGCAGAGATCGGCGGAGCCAAGAGACCCAGTACTTC. This chain joins TRBV15 and TRBJ2-5; D is uncertain. V lost 0 bases and J lost 1, with 9 bases in between. The germline CDR1 and CDR2 sequences are LNHNV and YYDKDF (reference sequence). The CDR3 length is 15 residues.

This clone was seen a single time. The V gene is TRBV4-1, the J gene TRBJ2-3; the match to TRBD2 covers 8 bases. The germline V gene has CDR1 MGHRA and CDR2 YSYEKL. The V segment lost 1 base and the J segment 0 bases; nucleotides outside the gene matches: 6. This CDR3 spans 17 amino acids. In DNA, the CDR3 is TGCGCCAGCAGCCAAGTTGAGGCTAGCGGGAGCACAGATACGCAGTATTTT. As protein: CASSQVEASGSTDTQYF.

The rearrangement joins TRBV6-4 to TRBJ2-3; TRBD1 matches at 10 bases. This CDR3 region has 17 residues. Germline V gives CDR1 MRHNA, CDR2 SNTAGT. Trimming took 2 bases from V and 3 from J; bases not matched to a gene: 8. The CDR3 region is CASSDRGGQGPTDTQYF. CDR3 sequence (DNA): TGTGCCAGCAGTGACCGCGGGGGACAGGGGCCAACAGATACGCAGTATTTT.

This clone has just one count. J is TRBJ1-1 and V is TRBV30; D perhaps matches TRBD1 (6 bases). CDR3 length: 12 residues. Trimming took 5 bases from V and 4 from J, leaving 11 bases between them. Per the germline V gene, CDR1 is GTSNPN and CDR2 is SVGIG (reference sequence). In nucleotides, the CDR3 is TGTGCCTGGCGAAGGGGGTCCACTGAAGCTTTCTTT. Translated: CAWRRGSTEAFF.

CDR3 coding DNA: TGTGCCAGTAGTCCCGGGAGACAGGGAGGTATTGAAGCTTTCTTT. Residues: CASSPGRQGGIEAFF. The chain recombines TRBV19 with TRBJ1-1; TRBD1 matches at 7 bases. Germline CDR1 reads LNHDA; CDR2 reads SQIVND (reference sequence). The CDR3 is made up of 15 amino acids. Trimming took 5 bases from V and 7 from J; bases not matched to a gene: 13.

In its sample, this clone was seen a few times. The V gene is TRBV7-8, the J gene TRBJ2-1; 13 bases align to TRBD2. This CDR3 is built from 20 residues. The V gene's germline CDR1 is SGHVS and CDR2 FQNEAQ. After removal of 3 bases from V and 2 bases from J, the junction contained 13 bases not matched to a gene. The chain's CDR3 is CASSFDPGLAGTLAYNEQFF. The CDR3 DNA is TGTGCCAGCAGCTTCGACCCGGGACTAGCGGGGACATTGGCCTACAATGAGCAGTTCTTC.

The rearrangement joins TRBV27 to TRBJ1-1; the match to TRBD1 covers 9 bases. Germline values: CDR1 MNHEY, CDR2 SMNVEV (reference sequence). The length of the CDR3 is 14 residues. Germline trimming cut 4 bases from V and 7 bases from J; bases unmatched to any gene: 7. CDR3 protein: CASSSGTGLFEAFF. In DNA form, the CDR3 reads TGTGCCAGCAGTTCGGGGACAGGGCTTTTTGAAGCTTTCTTT.

This clone is medium-sized within its sample. V usage is TRBV19 and J usage is TRBJ2-1; possible D gene TRBD1, 5 bases. Between the trimmed V and J ends, which lost 0 bases and 7 bases, there was a span of 16 bases. This CDR3 contains 16 residues. Germline V gives CDR1 LNHDA, CDR2 SQIVND (reference sequence). The CDR3 region is CASSIDHQGFRNEQFF. CDR3 DNA: TGTGCCAGTAGTATAGATCATCAGGGATTCCGGAATGAGCAGTTCTTC.

This clone showed up just once. V and J are TRBV28 and TRBJ1-3; 12 positions agree with TRBD1. From germline, CDR1 is MDHEN and CDR2 SYDVKM. J gave up 0 bases and V 2 bases, and 11 bases lay outside the gene matches. The CDR3 has 20 residues. CDR3 sequence (DNA): TGTGCCAGCAGTTTACAAACCGGGACAGGGGGCGAAATCTCTGGAAACACCATATATTTT. Residues: CASSLQTGTGGEISGNTIYF.

The gene calls are TRBV27 and TRBJ1-6; TRBD1 might be the D (5 bases). The CDR3 contains 13 residues. V shed 4 bases and J shed 8 bases, with 9 bases lying between them. Germline assignment: CDR1 MNHEY and CDR2 SMNVEV (reference sequence). CDR3 loop: CASSSGEYSPLHF. The CDR3, as DNA: TGTGCCAGCAGTTCGGGGGAGTATTCACCCCTCCACTTT.

This clone was recorded at least ten times. The chain carries TRBV20-1 and TRBJ2-5, with D possibly being TRBD2 (6 bases). In germline, CDR1 is DFQATT, CDR2 SNEGSKA (reference sequence). The CDR3 contains 11 residues. Trimming left V 3 bases short and J 4 bases short, with 6 bases between. CDR3 DNA sequence: TGCAGTGCTAGGGAGGGAGAGACCCAGTACTTC. Protein product: CSAREGETQYF.